The rows below give T cell receptor beta chains drawn from one sample of a study of blood T cell repertoires in COVID-19. The method was immunoSEQ multiplex PCR; TCRdb's version includes in-frame clones alone and lacks a portion of them. The table has fewer than 350,000 clones, approximately 90% seen once. Sequencing was carried out using PBMCs or T cells enriched from blood (not recorded which). All receptors derive from an older woman in a cohort exposed to, infected with or recovered from COVID-19 (not recorded which). Both conserved end residues are part of each CDR3. The size field is filled for only some rows; it gives once, few, many or a size class.

CDR3aa | v_gene | abundance | j_gene
CASSPLRGTDTQYF | TRBV6-2/TRBV6-3 | . | TRBJ2-3
CASSRVSTGPEAFF | TRBV6-5 | . | TRBJ1-1
CATSDSRLDTQYF | TRBV24-1 | . | TRBJ2-3
CASSHGTSGTPGAKNIQYF | TRBV11-3 | . | TRBJ2-4
CASSFLQGAGQPQHF | TRBV27 | . | TRBJ1-5
CASSWDRGGQPQHF | TRBV28 | . | TRBJ1-5
CASSQVGSGSGETQYF | TRBV4-2 | . | TRBJ2-5
CASSPGTGIGEQYF | TRBV5-5 | . | TRBJ2-7
CASSFPRLAGGADTQYF | TRBV28 | . | TRBJ2-3
CASREGETQYF | TRBV5-1 | . | TRBJ2-5
CASSLREGHRETQYF | TRBV7-3 | . | TRBJ2-5
CASTPGGSSPLHF | TRBV6-5 | . | TRBJ1-6
CASQGTPSQNIQYF | TRBV28 | . | TRBJ2-4
CASSRNRGSNQPQHF | TRBV28 | . | TRBJ1-5
CASSLDLVSIYEQYF | TRBV5-1 | few | TRBJ2-7
CASSDSGGHPNTEAFF | TRBV6-4 | . | TRBJ1-1
CASSSRKQAGASYNEQFF | TRBV19 | . | TRBJ2-1
CASSEGTGYNSPLHF | TRBV6-1 | . | TRBJ1-6
CASSTGNYGYTF | TRBV5-6 | once | TRBJ1-2
CASRDSGGDYGYTF | TRBV28 | once | TRBJ1-2
CASSQGTSGTGEQYF | TRBV5-1 | once | TRBJ2-7
CASSAHTSSYEQYF | TRBV6-2/TRBV6-3 | once | TRBJ2-7
CASSLGTRGAGELFF | TRBV7-2 | . | TRBJ2-2
CASSQGEGNTEAFF | TRBV3-1/TRBV3-2 | once | TRBJ1-1
CASGSEREYNEQFF | TRBV12-5 | . | TRBJ2-1
CASSPGQSYEQYF | TRBV18 | . | TRBJ2-7
CSVDTSGSNEQFF | TRBV29-1 | . | TRBJ2-1
CASRADRGLFYEQYF | TRBV28 | . | TRBJ2-7
CASSPSGGGGSGELFF | TRBV7-3 | . | TRBJ2-2
CASSQEGGTLTEAFF | TRBV4-2 | . | TRBJ1-1
CASSSGQGSWAFF | TRBV5-1 | . | TRBJ1-1
CASSVDQGNNEQFF | TRBV9 | . | TRBJ2-1
CATSDPGQSNEKLFF | TRBV24-1 | . | TRBJ1-4
CASSLFANYGYTF | TRBV27 | . | TRBJ1-2
CASQEQGKNSPLHF | TRBV2 | . | TRBJ1-6
CASSESTESPLHF | TRBV9 | once | TRBJ1-6
CASSLSETGELFF | TRBV12-3/TRBV12-4 | . | TRBJ2-2
CSVETSAYEQYF | TRBV29-1 | once | TRBJ2-7
CASMPESYNEQFF | TRBV12-3/TRBV12-4 | . | TRBJ2-1
CASSLAGRSTYEQYF | TRBV5-4 | . | TRBJ2-7
CASSFVSAVNTGELFF | TRBV27 | . | TRBJ2-2
CASRVGAVNTEAFF | TRBV27 | once | TRBJ1-1
CASSNRDGTDTQYF | TRBV6-5 | . | TRBJ2-3
CASSVRLAGGPHEQFF | TRBV7-2 | . | TRBJ2-1
CASSGDRGKNEQFF | TRBV28 | . | TRBJ2-1
CASSHFRGRGGDTEAFF | TRBV5-1 | . | TRBJ1-1
CASSLDREKDQPQHF | TRBV7-8 | . | TRBJ1-5
CASSPQAGGSYTGELFF | TRBV19 | once | TRBJ2-2
CASSLTLTSGSTNEQFF | TRBV7-3 | . | TRBJ2-1
CASSLAGATGELFF | TRBV3-1/TRBV3-2 | . | TRBJ2-2
CASSNGLALDTQYF | TRBV6-5 | . | TRBJ2-3
CASSDGSFGGRAYEQYF | TRBV2 | . | TRBJ2-7